Below are 4 T cell receptor beta chains sequenced from a single sample in a study of PD-1 blockade in mismatch repair-deficient tumors. Time point reported: roughly 9-day in vitro stimulation with candidate neoantigen peptide 2. Their antigen targets remain unknown. Clones were read by immunoSEQ multiplex PCR, and TCRdb kept only the in-frame ones, dropping some. The sample holds approximately 9,700 clones, about 90% seen once. Sequenced here: cells cultured in vitro, sampled from a patient treated with pembrolizumab. Source of these receptors: an adult with mismatch repair-deficient cancer.

The chain couples TRBV10-3 to TRBJ2-5; D is unresolved. The V end lost 0 bases, the J end lost 1 base, and 6 bases lay between the germline ends. Germline assignment: CDR1 ENHRY and CDR2 SYGVKD. CDR3 length: 14 amino acids. The CDR3 nucleotides read TGTGCCATCAGTGAGTCGGGCAGCCAAGAGACCCAGTACTTC. Translation: CAISESGSQETQYF.

The V gene is TRBV18, the J gene TRBJ1-1, with unresolved D. This CDR3 has 16 residues. Germline V gene lookup returns CDR1 KGHSH and CDR2 LQKENI. V lost 4 bases to trimming and J lost 0 bases, with 15 bases between them. The CDR3 loop is CASSLTTGRMNTEAFF. In DNA form, the CDR3 reads TGTGCCAGCTCACTTACTACGGGCCGCATGAACACTGAAGCTTTCTTT. The complete variable domain, with remaining parts taken from reference TRBV18 and TRBJ1-1, reads NAGVMQNPRHLVRRRGQEARLRCSPMKGHSHVYWYRQLPEEGLKFMVYLQKENIIDESGMPKERFSAEFPKEGPSILRIQQVVRGDSAAYFCASSLTTGRMNTEAFFGQGTRLTVV.

V is TRBV27 and J is TRBJ2-7; a possible D gene is TRBD1 (5 bases). Germline V CDR1 and CDR2: MNHEY, SMNVEV (reference sequence). CDR3 size: 14 residues. Trimming took off 3 bases at V and 0 bases at J, with 9 bases between the two ends. CDR3 coding DNA: TGTGCCAGCAGTTTGGCGACAGACTCCTACGAGCAGTACTTC. As protein: CASSLATDSYEQYF.

V usage is TRBV28 and J usage is TRBJ2-7; the D is unclear. The germline V gene encodes CDR1 MDHEN and CDR2 SYDVKM. Deletions cut 2 bases from V and 0 bases from J, with 14 bases between. The CDR3 loop spans 16 amino acids. CDR3 protein: CASSLRAQEYSYEQYF. The DNA for the CDR3 is TGTGCCAGCAGTTTAAGGGCACAAGAATACTCCTACGAGCAGTACTTC.